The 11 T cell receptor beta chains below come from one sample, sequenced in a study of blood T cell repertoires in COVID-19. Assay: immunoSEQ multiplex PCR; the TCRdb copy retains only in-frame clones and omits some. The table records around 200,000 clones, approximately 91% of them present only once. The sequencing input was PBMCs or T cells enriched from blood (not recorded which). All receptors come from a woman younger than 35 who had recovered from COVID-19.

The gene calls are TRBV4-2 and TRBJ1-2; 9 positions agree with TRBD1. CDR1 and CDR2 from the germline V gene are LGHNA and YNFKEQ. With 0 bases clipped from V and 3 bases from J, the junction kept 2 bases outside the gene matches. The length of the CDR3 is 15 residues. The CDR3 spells CASSQEGDRDYGYTF. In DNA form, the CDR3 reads TGTGCCAGCAGCCAAGAAGGGGACAGGGACTATGGCTACACCTTC.

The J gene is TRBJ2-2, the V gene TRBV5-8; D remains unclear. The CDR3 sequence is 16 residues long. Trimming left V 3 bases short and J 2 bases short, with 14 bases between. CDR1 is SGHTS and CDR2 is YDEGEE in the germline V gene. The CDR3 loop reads CASSSLTSINTGELFF. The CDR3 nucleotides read TGTGCCAGCAGCTCACTAACCTCTATCAACACCGGGGAGCTGTTTTTT.

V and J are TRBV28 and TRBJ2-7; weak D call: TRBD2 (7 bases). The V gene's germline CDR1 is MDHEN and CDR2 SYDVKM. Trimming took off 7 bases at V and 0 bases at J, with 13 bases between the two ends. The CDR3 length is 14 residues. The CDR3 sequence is CASTGGLFSYEQYF. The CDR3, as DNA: TGTGCCAGCACCGGGGGGCTATTCTCCTACGAGCAGTACTTC. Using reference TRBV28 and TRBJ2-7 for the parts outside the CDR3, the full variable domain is DVKVTQSSRYLVKRTGEKVFLECVQDMDHENMFWYRQDPGLGLRLIYFSYDVKMKEKGDIPEGYSVSREKKERFSLILESASTNQTSMYLCASTGGLFSYEQYFGPGTRLTVT.

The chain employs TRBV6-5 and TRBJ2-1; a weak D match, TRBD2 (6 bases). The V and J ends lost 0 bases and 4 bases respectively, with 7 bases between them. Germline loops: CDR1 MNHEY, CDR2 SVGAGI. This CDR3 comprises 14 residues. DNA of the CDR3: TGTGCCAGCAGTTACTCGAGCGGGTACAATGAGCAGTTCTTC. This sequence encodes CASSYSSGYNEQFF.

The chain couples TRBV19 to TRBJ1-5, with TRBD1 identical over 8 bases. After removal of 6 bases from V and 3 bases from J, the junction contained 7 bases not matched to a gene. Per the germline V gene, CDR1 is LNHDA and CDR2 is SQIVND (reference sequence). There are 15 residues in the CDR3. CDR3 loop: CASRGQAQTNQPQHF. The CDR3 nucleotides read TGTGCCAGTAGGGGACAGGCCCAAACCAATCAGCCCCAGCATTTT.

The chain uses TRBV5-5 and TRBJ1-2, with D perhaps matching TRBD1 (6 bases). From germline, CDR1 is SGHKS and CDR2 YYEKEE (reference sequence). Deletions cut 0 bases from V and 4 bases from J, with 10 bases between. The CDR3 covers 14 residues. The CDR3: CASSLEGVPYGYTF. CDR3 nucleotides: TGTGCCAGCAGCTTGGAGGGGGTCCCCTATGGCTACACCTTC. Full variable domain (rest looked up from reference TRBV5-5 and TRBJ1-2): DAGVTQSPTHLIKTRGQQVTLRCSPISGHKSVSWYQQVLGQGPQFIFQYYEKEERGRGNFPDRFSARQFPNYSSELNVNALLLGDSALYLCASSLEGVPYGYTFGSGTRLTVV.

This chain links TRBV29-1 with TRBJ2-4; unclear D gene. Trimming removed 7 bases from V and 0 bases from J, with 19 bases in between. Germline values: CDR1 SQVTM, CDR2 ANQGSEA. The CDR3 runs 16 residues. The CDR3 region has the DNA TGCAGCGCCATTGAAGAGCCCAATTTAGCCAAAAACATTCAGTACTTC. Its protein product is CSAIEEPNLAKNIQYF.

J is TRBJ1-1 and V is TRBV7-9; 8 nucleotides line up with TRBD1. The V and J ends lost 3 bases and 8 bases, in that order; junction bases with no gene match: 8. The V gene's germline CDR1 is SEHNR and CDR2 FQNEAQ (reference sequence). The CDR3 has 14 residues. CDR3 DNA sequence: TGTGCCAGCAGCTTCGTGACAGGGGTGGCGGAAGCTTTCTTT. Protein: CASSFVTGVAEAFF.

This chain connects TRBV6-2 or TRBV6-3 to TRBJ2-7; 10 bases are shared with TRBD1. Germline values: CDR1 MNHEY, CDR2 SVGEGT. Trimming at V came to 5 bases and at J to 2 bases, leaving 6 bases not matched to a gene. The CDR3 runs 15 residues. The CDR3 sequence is CASSDGQGGTYEQYF. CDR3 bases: TGTGCCAGCAGTGATGGACAGGGGGGCACCTACGAGCAGTACTTC.

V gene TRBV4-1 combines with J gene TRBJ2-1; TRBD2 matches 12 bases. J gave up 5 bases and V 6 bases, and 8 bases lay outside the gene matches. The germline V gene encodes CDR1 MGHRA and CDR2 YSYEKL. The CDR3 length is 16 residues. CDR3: CASSRVTSGSHNEQFF. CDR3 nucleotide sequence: TGCGCCAGCAGTAGGGTGACTAGCGGGAGCCACAATGAGCAGTTCTTC.

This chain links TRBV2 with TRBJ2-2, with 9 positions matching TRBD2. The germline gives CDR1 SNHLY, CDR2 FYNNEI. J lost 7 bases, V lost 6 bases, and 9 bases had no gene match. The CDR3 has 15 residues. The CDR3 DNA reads TGTGCCAGCAGGGGGCGGGAGGGGGCGCACGGGGAGCTGTTTTTT. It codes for CASRGREGAHGELFF.